What follows describes a single TCR beta chain. With a constant-region primer and a V-primer adapter, TCRs were subjected to 20 PCR cycles of amplification. TCRdb passed the reads through MiXCR, listing each CDR3 protein once. Of over 50,000 distinct CDR3 sequences listed, around 34% are singletons. V was cut by 5 bases and J by 4 bases, with 9 bases left in between. CDR3 size: 13 residues. The V gene's germline CDR1 is MNHNS and CDR2 SASEGT. This entry belongs to a study of low-dose radiotherapy and immunotherapy resistance in tumors. Time point specified: after trial treatment. The treatment: LDRT plus nivolumab, ipilimumab, low-dose cyclophosphamide and aspirin (RACIN trial). Donors were administered nivolumab, ipilimumab, aspirin and low-dose cyclophosphamide, together with low-dose radiotherapy.

The origin of this receptor is a male donor with rectosigmoid adenocarcinoma. The sequencing here drew on PBMCs, taken after low-dose radiotherapy plus immunotherapy. The chain has TRBV6-1 and TRBJ1-5; D remains ambiguous. The CDR3 spells CASSKEGNQPQHF. As DNA, the CDR3 is TGTGCCAGCAGTAAGGAGGGAAATCAGCCCCAGCATTTT.